Presented here are 21 T cell receptor beta chains from one specimen sequenced in a study of blood T cell repertoires in COVID-19. Sequenced by immunoSEQ multiplex PCR; TCRdb stores in-frame clones only, minus some. Of some 99,000 clones in the sample, less than 85% were seen once. Sequencing input: peripheral blood. The origin of the receptors is a woman in her sixties or seventies with acute or convalescent COVID-19.

This chain links TRBV4-2 with TRBJ1-4; 7 nucleotides align to TRBD1. Trimming removed 1 base from V and 6 bases from J; junction bases left unmatched: 5. Germline V gene data show CDR1 as LGHNA and CDR2 as YNFKEQ. The CDR3 contains 15 residues. The CDR3 protein is CASSQVGGKYEKLFF. CDR3 sequence (DNA): TGTGCCAGCAGCCAAGTAGGGGGCAAGTATGAAAAACTGTTTTTT.

This clone was picked up one time. The V call is TRBV10-3, the J call TRBJ2-7; 9 nucleotides align to TRBD2. With 5 bases clipped from V and 5 bases from J, the junction kept 13 bases outside the gene matches. CDR1 and CDR2 from the germline V gene are ENHRY and SYGVKD. The CDR3 is 16 amino acids. CDR3 bases: TGTGCCATCAGTTTCGACCTGACTAGCGGTGCCAACGAGCAGTACTTC. This sequence encodes CAISFDLTSGANEQYF.

This clone has just one count. V is TRBV2 and J is TRBJ2-7; possibly TRBD2 for D (7 bases). CDR1 SNHLY and CDR2 FYNNEI come from the germline V gene. The length of the CDR3 is 12 residues. The V end lost 8 bases, the J end lost 3 bases, and 11 bases lay between the germline ends. For the CDR3, the DNA is TGTGCCAGCGGCGGGGGCGTCTACGAGCAGTACTTC. It specifies CASGGGVYEQYF.

The chain recombines TRBV28 with TRBJ1-6; possibly TRBD1 for D (5 bases). Trimming removed 2 bases at V and 8 bases at J, with 16 bases between. The CDR3 runs to 16 residues. CDR1 and CDR2 from the germline V gene are MDHEN and SYDVKM. The CDR3 region is CASSLVFGARDSPLHF. For the CDR3, the DNA is TGTGCCAGCAGTTTAGTTTTTGGGGCCAGGGATTCACCCCTCCACTTT.

This clone was found a few times. This chain joins TRBV6-5 and TRBJ1-5, with 7 bases that match TRBD1. V dropped 6 bases and J dropped 4; count of bases not matched to a gene: 3. Per germline, CDR1 MNHEY and CDR2 SVGAGI. This CDR3 comprises 13 residues. CDR3 amino acids: CASRLTGNQPQHF. The CDR3 bases are TGTGCCAGCAGATTGACAGGGAATCAGCCCCAGCATTTT.

This clone was counted only a few times. The rearrangement links TRBV12-3 or TRBV12-4 to TRBJ1-5; D is unclear. The CDR3 is 13 residues long. V was cut by 4 bases and J by 7 bases, with 11 bases left in between. The CDR3 sequence: CASSSQTEQPQHF. The DNA of the CDR3 is TGTGCCAGCAGTTCCCAAACAGAGCAGCCCCAGCATTTT.

This clone was seen once. J is TRBJ2-5 and V is TRBV18, with 11 bases fitting TRBD1. The J segment lost 5 bases and the V segment lost 8 bases, leaving 4 bases of the junction unmatched. CDR3 length equals 13 residues. Germline loops: CDR1 KGHSH, CDR2 LQKENI. The CDR3 bases are TGTGCCAGCCAGGACAGGGGGCACGAGACCCAGTACTTC. Amino acid sequence: CASQDRGHETQYF.

The count of this clone is one. The V call is TRBV6-5, the J call TRBJ2-7; tentative D call: TRBD2 (5 bases). Germline CDR1 MNHEY, CDR2 SVGAGI. The CDR3 covers 15 residues. V lost 5 bases and J 0 bases, leaving 14 bases between the germline ends. CDR3 nucleotides: TGTGCCAGCAGTCCCGGGGTCTTGCTCTCCTACGAGCAGTACTTC. Translating it yields CASSPGVLLSYEQYF.

The chain combines TRBV6-5 with TRBJ2-3; 7 bases are shared with TRBD2. Germline loops: CDR1 MNHEY, CDR2 SVGAGI. With 0 bases clipped from V and 7 bases from J, the junction kept 1 base outside the gene matches. This CDR3 spans 13 amino acids. The CDR3 spells CASSYSSGYTQYF. The CDR3 coding sequence is TGTGCCAGCAGTTACTCTAGCGGGTATACGCAGTATTTT.

J is TRBJ2-1 and V is TRBV19; the match to TRBD2 covers 7 bases. Germline V CDR1 and CDR2: LNHDA, SQIVND (reference sequence). After removal of 5 bases from V and 3 bases from J, the junction contained 7 bases not matched to a gene. The CDR3 loop spans 15 amino acids. The CDR3 coding sequence is TGTGCCAGTAGTCGGGGGAGGGCCAACTACAATGAGCAGTTCTTC. Translation gives CASSRGRANYNEQFF.

The chain recombines TRBV12-3 or TRBV12-4 with TRBJ2-7, with D perhaps TRBD2 (5 bases). The CDR3 runs to 13 residues. V was clipped by 4 bases and J by 6 bases, with 13 bases between them. The CDR3 DNA reads TGTGCCAGCAGTTCCCGGACGGGGAGCGAGCAGTACTTC. Translation: CASSSRTGSEQYF.

The genes are TRBV30 and TRBJ1-1, with 8 positions matching TRBD1. The V segment lost 2 bases and the J segment 5 bases; nucleotides outside the gene matches: 7. The CDR3 runs to 14 residues. Germline-derived CDR1 and CDR2 are GTSNPN and SVGIG (reference sequence). CDR3 residues: CAWSSQGAGTEAFF. DNA for the CDR3: TGTGCCTGGAGTAGTCAGGGGGCGGGTACTGAAGCTTTCTTT.

The gene calls are TRBV12-3 or TRBV12-4 and TRBJ1-2; possibly TRBD1 for D (5 bases). The V end lost 7 bases, the J end lost 6 bases, and 12 bases lay between the germline ends. The CDR3 has 12 amino acids. The CDR3 DNA reads as TGTGCCAGCACCCTCCCGGGGGATGGCTACACCTTC. This sequence encodes CASTLPGDGYTF.

This clone was recorded a few times. Here the CDR3 reads CASSLGREGTQYF. Here the CDR3 DNA reads TGTGCCAGCAGCTTAGGCAGGGAAGGGACCCAGTACTTC. This sequence joins TRBV11-2 and TRBJ2-5, with D possibly matching TRBD1 (5 bases). The CDR3 runs to 13 residues. CDR1 and CDR2 from the germline V gene are SGHAT and FQNNGV. V was clipped by 1 base and J by 7 bases, with 10 bases between them.

V gene TRBV5-4 combines with J gene TRBJ2-1, with 8 bases identical to TRBD2. The germline gives CDR1 SGHNT, CDR2 YYREEE (reference sequence). The trim removed 1 base at V and 1 base at J, leaving 7 bases unmatched. The CDR3 runs 17 residues. CDR3 DNA: TGTGCCAGCAGCTTGTCTGGCGGGAGGATTTCCTACAATGAGCAGTTCTTC. Translation: CASSLSGGRISYNEQFF.

The V and J genes are TRBV19 and TRBJ1-1; TRBD1 might be the D (5 bases). Germline values: CDR1 LNHDA, CDR2 SQIVND (reference sequence). Trimming took off 5 bases at V and 1 base at J, with 14 bases between the two ends. The CDR3 contains 15 residues. The CDR3 region is CASSPFGTANTEAFF. The CDR3 DNA is TGTGCCAGTAGTCCCTTTGGGACTGCGAACACTGAAGCTTTCTTT.

This sequence joins TRBV10-1 and TRBJ1-2; 9 bases agree with TRBD1. With V trimmed by 6 bases and J by 6 bases, 5 bases remained unmatched. The CDR3 has 13 residues. Germline V CDR1 and CDR2: WNHNN, SYGVQD (reference sequence). Written as DNA, the CDR3 is TGCGCCAGCAGCTCGGGACAGGGAAATGGCTACACCTTC. Amino acids: CASSSGQGNGYTF.

V and J are TRBV5-1 and TRBJ1-1; 9 bases line up with TRBD1. The ends lost 9 bases at V and 0 bases at J; junction bases unmatched: 12. The length of the CDR3 is 16 residues. Germline CDR1 SGHRS, CDR2 YFSETQ. CDR3 sequence: CATRPGTGRMNTEAFF. For the CDR3, the DNA is TGCGCCACGCGTCCCGGGACAGGGAGAATGAACACTGAAGCTTTCTTT. Looking up the rest from reference TRBV5-1 and TRBJ1-1 gives the full variable domain: KAGVTQTPRYLIKTRGQQVTLSCSPISGHRSVSWYQQTPGQGLQFLFEYFSETQRNKGNFPGRFSGRQFSNSRSEMNVSTLELGDSALYLCATRPGTGRMNTEAFFGQGTRLTVV.

J is TRBJ1-2 and V is TRBV19; D is undetermined. The CDR3 covers 14 residues. Germline lookup yields CDR1 LNHDA and CDR2 SQIVND (reference sequence). Trimming removed 1 base at V and 3 bases at J, with 9 bases between. CDR3 sequence reads: CASSIVPGDYGYTF. The CDR3 nucleotides read TGTGCCAGTAGTATAGTCCCGGGTGACTATGGCTACACCTTC.

This chain links TRBV2 with TRBJ1-6, with a weak D call TRBD1 (5 bases). Germline-derived CDR1 and CDR2 are SNHLY and FYNNEI. The CDR3 extends over 14 amino acids. The ends were cut back, 7 bases at V and 7 bases at J, with 14 bases in the middle. The CDR3 DNA reads TGTGCCAGCAAGATGACAGTCGAGAATTCACCCCTCCACTTT. Amino acid sequence: CASKMTVENSPLHF.

V and J are TRBV5-1 and TRBJ1-2, with D perhaps matching TRBD1 (5 bases). Germline lookup yields CDR1 SGHRS and CDR2 YFSETQ. V was shortened by 4 bases and J by 2 bases, with 12 bases between the two germline ends. The CDR3 covers 14 residues. The CDR3 here is CASSMEKGNYGYTF. Here the CDR3 DNA reads TGCGCCAGCAGCATGGAAAAGGGGAACTATGGCTACACCTTC.